This T cell receptor beta chain comes out of a study of T cell responses to AZD1222 COVID-19 vaccine. The junction had 11 bases not matched to a gene; V was cut back by 7 bases and J by 1 base. Germline-derived CDR1 and CDR2 are MDHEN and SYDVKM. The CDR3 totals 17 residues. This clone occurred a few times. Some clones are missing from TCRdb's copy, which holds only in-frame ones; the method was immunoSEQ multiplex PCR. The sample comprises around 150,000 clones, roughly 90% of which are singletons, and more than 5.5% rests with the top ten. This TCR was sampled from an adult in good health. The chain couples TRBV28 to TRBJ1-2; 11 bases align to TRBD1. Sequenced material: peripheral blood, taken on day 0 of AZD1222 vaccination. The CDR3 sequence is CASNIRTGGANNYGYTF. DNA for the CDR3: TGTGCCAGCAATATAAGGACAGGGGGCGCCAATAACTATGGCTACACCTTC.